The clone carrying this T cell receptor (beta chain) was observed many times. No antigen is known for it. This sample is drawn from a study of human T cells and chemical hapten exposure. Study as a whole: Slight differences in pooled library volume were the main source of varying TCR yields across samples. General study points: TCRs above 1 in 1000 frequency did not change with DPC sensitization.

V lost 3 bases, J lost 0 bases, and 8 bases lay in between. The CDR3 totals 14 residues. CDR1 and CDR2 from the germline V gene are DFQATT and SNEGSKA (reference sequence). Individual cDNA molecules in this library carried unique molecular identifiers. Original processing methods: The median was about 96,000 TCRs per sample, ranging roughly 20,000 to 750,000. TCRdb re-called the reads with MiXCR, one entry per CDR3 protein. TCRdb, not the authors, supplied the V and J calls. The data show 100,000 to 150,000 distinct CDR3 sequences, over 7.5% seen once. Unfractionated whole blood was the source from which total RNA was extracted.

The rearrangement uses TRBV20-1 and TRBJ1-4; unclear D gene. The sequenced material came from whole blood. The sequence came from a human donor in good health. Some clones in this sample may be carry-over from other donors' samples. In nucleotides, the CDR3 is TGCAGTGCTAGTTGGGATGCAACTAATGAAAAACTGTTTTTT. Encoded protein: CSASWDATNEKLFF.